Presented here are 7 T cell receptor beta chains from one specimen sequenced in a study of CD8 T cells in Susac syndrome. After extraction with the RNeasy kit, 0.5 to 1 ug of the RNA was reverse transcribed using random hexamers. TCRdb recomputed calls from the immunoSEQ multiplex PCR reads with MiXCR, one row per CDR3 protein. The sample includes 130,000 or so distinct CDR3 sequences, 65% to 90% seen only once; the top ten take 0.51%. The sequenced material came from CD8+ T cells from PBMCs. These receptors all stem from a human donor with multiple sclerosis.

The genes are TRBV11-2 and TRBJ2-1; D possibly corresponds to TRBD2 (5 bases). V was pared by 0 bases and J by 8 bases, with 8 bases between. Germline loops: CDR1 SGHAT, CDR2 FQNNGV. The CDR3 totals 13 residues. The CDR3 loop reads CASSLERAHEQFF. The CDR3 DNA sequence: TGTGCCAGCAGCTTAGAGAGGGCCCATGAGCAGTTCTTC. The full variable domain, with the rest looked up from reference TRBV11-2 and TRBJ2-1, is EAGVAQSPRYKIIEKRQSVAFWCNPISGHATLYWYQQILGQGPKLLIQFQNNGVVDDSQLPKDRFSAERLKGVDSTLKIQPAKLEDSAVYLCASSLERAHEQFFGPGTRLTVL.

As for this clonotype: The junction differs from germline at one of its ends, possibly a read error. The rearrangement links TRBV5-1 to TRBJ2-2, with a tentative D call TRBD2 (5 bases). Germline V gene lookup returns CDR1 SGHRS and CDR2 YFSETQ. There are 16 residues in the CDR3. The CDR3 protein is CASSLVQFEGTGELVF. CDR3 nucleotide sequence: TGCGCCAGCAGCTTGGTTCAGTTCGAGGGCACCGGGGAGCTGGTTTTT.

The chain links TRBV9 to TRBJ2-2, with a tentative D call TRBD1 (5 bases). CDR3 length: 17 amino acids. The V end lost 4 bases, the J end lost 3 bases, and 19 bases lay between the germline ends. Looked up from germline, CDR1 is SGDLS and CDR2 is YYNGEE. For the CDR3, the DNA is TGTGCCAGCAGCTATCCCCTCTCCAGGGCGGACACCGGGGAGCTGTTTTTT. This encodes CASSYPLSRADTGELFF.

The chain is built from TRBV3-1 and TRBJ2-7; 9 bases are a match to TRBD1. Germline lookup yields CDR1 LGHDT and CDR2 YNNKEL (reference sequence). The trim removed 4 bases at V and 2 bases at J, leaving 6 bases unmatched. This CDR3 has 15 residues. The CDR3 loop is CASSPWTGEAYEQYF. The CDR3 DNA reads TGTGCCAGCAGCCCATGGACAGGGGAAGCCTACGAGCAGTACTTC.

This sequence joins TRBV4-1 and TRBJ2-3; D may be TRBD1 or TRBD2 (5 bases each). The CDR3 loop spans 14 amino acids. Germline V gene sequence: CDR1 MGHRA, CDR2 YSYEKL. Deletions cut 10 bases from V and 0 bases from J, with 14 bases between. CDR3 in DNA: TGCGCCACAAAGCGAGGGGTCAGCACAGATACGCAGTATTTT. It specifies CATKRGVSTDTQYF.

The V and J genes are TRBV19 and TRBJ2-3, with a possible D match to TRBD2 (6 bases). Trimming pared 7 bases from V and 2 bases from J, leaving 16 bases between. The V gene's germline CDR1 is LNHDA and CDR2 SQIVND (reference sequence). CDR3 length: 15 amino acids. The CDR3 loop reads CASTWGSGSTDTQYF. CDR3 nucleotide sequence: TGTGCCAGTACCTGGGGTAGCGGTTCCACAGATACGCAGTATTTT.

The gene calls are TRBV19 and TRBJ2-4; unclear D gene. The CDR3 is 16 residues long. Germline CDR1 is LNHDA and CDR2 is SQIVND (reference sequence). Trimming took off 3 bases at V and 3 bases at J, with 15 bases between the two ends. The chain's CDR3 is CASSIGGNWGKNIQYF. CDR3 DNA sequence: TGTGCCAGTAGTATTGGCGGAAACTGGGGCAAAAACATTCAGTACTTC.